This T cell receptor beta chain is from a study of T cell responses to AZD1222 COVID-19 vaccine. Repertoires were generated with immunoSEQ multiplex PCR, while TCRdb's copy carries only in-frame clones and drops some. This sample has under 150,000 clones, with around 93% found just once. Trimming took 2 bases from V and 4 from J; bases not matched to a gene: 10. In germline, CDR1 is KGHSH, CDR2 LQKENI. The CDR3 is 18 amino acids. The starting material was peripheral blood, obtained on day 0 of AZD1222 vaccination. The sequence was collected from an adult in good health. This rearrangement joins TRBV18 to TRBJ2-1; 11 bases match TRBD2. CDR3 sequence (DNA): TGTGCCAGCTCACCAGGATTAGCGGGAGGGCCCCGGTACAATGAGCAGTTCTTC. It translates to CASSPGLAGGPRYNEQFF. The whole variable domain, remainder taken from reference TRBV18 and TRBJ2-1, is NAGVMQNPRHLVRRRGQEARLRCSPMKGHSHVYWYRQLPEEGLKFMVYLQKENIIDESGMPKERFSAEFPKEGPSILRIQQVVRGDSAAYFCASSPGLAGGPRYNEQFFGPGTRLTVL.